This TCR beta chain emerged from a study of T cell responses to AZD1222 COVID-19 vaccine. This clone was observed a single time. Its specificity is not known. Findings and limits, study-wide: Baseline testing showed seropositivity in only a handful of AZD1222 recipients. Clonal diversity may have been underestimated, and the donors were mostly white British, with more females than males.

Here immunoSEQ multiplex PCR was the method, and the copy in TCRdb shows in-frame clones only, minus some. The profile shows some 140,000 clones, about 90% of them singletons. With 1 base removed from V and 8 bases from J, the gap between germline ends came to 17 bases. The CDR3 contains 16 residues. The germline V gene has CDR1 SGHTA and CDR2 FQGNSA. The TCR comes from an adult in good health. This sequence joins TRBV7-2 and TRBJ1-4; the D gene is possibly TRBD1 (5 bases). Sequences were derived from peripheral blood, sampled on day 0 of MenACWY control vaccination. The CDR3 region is CASSLGVSGEGEKLFF. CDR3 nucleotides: TGTGCCAGCAGCTTAGGAGTGTCGGGGGAGGGCGAAAAACTGTTTTTT.